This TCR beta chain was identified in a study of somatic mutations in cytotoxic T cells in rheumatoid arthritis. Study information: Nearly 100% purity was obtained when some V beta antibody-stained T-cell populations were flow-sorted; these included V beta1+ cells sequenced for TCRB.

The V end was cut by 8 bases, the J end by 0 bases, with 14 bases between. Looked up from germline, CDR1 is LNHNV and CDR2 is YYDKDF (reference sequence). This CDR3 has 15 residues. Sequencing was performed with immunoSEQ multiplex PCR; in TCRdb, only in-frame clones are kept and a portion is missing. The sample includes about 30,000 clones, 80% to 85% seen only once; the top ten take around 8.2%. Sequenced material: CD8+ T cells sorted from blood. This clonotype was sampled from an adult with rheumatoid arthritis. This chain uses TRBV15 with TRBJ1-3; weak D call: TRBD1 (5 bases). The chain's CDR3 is CATRRGASSGNTIYF. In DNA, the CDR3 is TGTGCCACCCGAAGAGGGGCAAGCTCTGGAAACACCATATATTTT.